This paragraph reports one TCR beta chain. The record originates from a study of CD8 T cells in Susac syndrome. There are 15 residues in the CDR3. Looked up from germline, CDR1 is LNHNV and CDR2 is YYDKDF (reference sequence). The V gene end was trimmed by 5 bases and the J gene end by 5 bases; junction bases not matched to a gene: 8. Random hexamers were used to reverse transcribe the RNA input (about 0.45 to 1 ug). MiXCR, applied by TCRdb to the immunoSEQ multiplex PCR reads, yields one record per CDR3 protein. The table records 150,000 or so distinct CDR3 sequences, around 95% of them present only once.

The TCR sequence derives from a human donor with multiple sclerosis. Sequenced: CD8+ T cells from PBMCs. The chain combines TRBV15 with TRBJ2-5, with TRBD1 identical over 10 bases. CDR3 sequence (DNA): TGTGCCACCAGCCCAGGGACAGGGGTCCTCGAGACCCAGTACTTC. Translating gives CATSPGTGVLETQYF.